Below are 32 T cell receptor beta chains sequenced from a single sample in a study of blood T cell repertoires in COVID-19. Produced via immunoSEQ multiplex PCR; TCRdb's table is partial and in-frame only. The table includes about 180,000 clones, about 86% detected once. Sequences were obtained from peripheral blood. Receptors were obtained from a man aged 50 or older with active or convalescent COVID-19.

The chain couples TRBV24-1 to TRBJ2-3; 8 nucleotides align to TRBD1. The CDR3 is made up of 16 amino acids. V trimming: 1 base; J trimming: 2 bases; junction bases outside the gene matches: 4. Germline-derived CDR1 and CDR2 are KGHDR and SFDVKD. Here the CDR3 DNA reads TGTGCCACCAGTGATTTTGGGACAGGAGACACAGATACGCAGTATTTT. It codes for CATSDFGTGDTDTQYF.

The gene calls are TRBV19 and TRBJ1-5; 7 nucleotides match TRBD1. The germline gives CDR1 LNHDA, CDR2 SQIVND (reference sequence). With 3 bases clipped from V and 0 bases from J, the junction kept 5 bases outside the gene matches. The CDR3 totals 16 residues. The CDR3 is CASSMRQGDSNQPQHF. The DNA of the CDR3 is TGTGCCAGTAGTATGCGGCAGGGGGATAGCAATCAGCCCCAGCATTTT. The entire variable domain, with the rest obtained from reference TRBV19 and TRBJ1-5, is as follows: DGGITQSPKYLFRKEGQNVTLSCEQNLNHDAMYWYRQDPGQGLRLIYYSQIVNDFQKGDIAEGYSVSREKKESFPLTVTSAQKNPTAFYLCASSMRQGDSNQPQHFGDGTRLSIL.

DNA for the CDR3: TGTGCCACCAGCCGCTGGACAGGGGGATCGACAGATACGCAGTATTTT. Residues: CATSRWTGGSTDTQYF. The chain joins TRBV15 to TRBJ2-3; 10 bases are shared with TRBD1. Losses at the gene ends were 5 bases for V and 3 bases for J; bases not matched to a gene: 8. Germline CDR1 LNHNV, CDR2 YYDKDF (reference sequence). CDR3 length: 16 amino acids.

This clone was counted ten times or more. V gene TRBV11-2 combines with J gene TRBJ2-1; 8 bases match TRBD1. With V trimmed by 2 bases and J by 7 bases, 4 bases remained unmatched. Germline CDR1 is SGHAT and CDR2 is FQNNGV. The CDR3 spans 14 residues. The CDR3 reads CASSLQGALNEQFF. The CDR3 bases are TGTGCCAGCAGCTTACAGGGGGCGCTTAATGAGCAGTTCTTC.

The chain has TRBV4-1 and TRBJ1-3; D is perhaps TRBD1 (5 bases). Trimming took 3 bases from V and 0 from J, leaving 12 bases between them. Germline assignment: CDR1 MGHRA and CDR2 YSYEKL. This CDR3 region has 16 residues. The CDR3 region has the DNA TGCGCCAGCAGCCAGAGCGAGACAGCCTCTGGAAACACCATATATTTT. This gives the protein CASSQSETASGNTIYF.

This clone was seen once. The CDR3 nucleotides read TGCGCCAGCAGCTTGGACCAGGCTGGCTACACCTTC. This translates into CASSLDQAGYTF. The chain joins TRBV5-1 to TRBJ1-2, with unresolved D. The V end was cut by 0 bases, the J end by 7 bases, with 7 bases between. The germline CDR1 and CDR2 sequences are SGHRS and YFSETQ. This CDR3 comprises 12 residues.

The rearrangement uses TRBV2 and TRBJ2-5, with D maybe TRBD1 (5 bases). The CDR3 consists of 12 residues. Germline lookup yields CDR1 SNHLY and CDR2 FYNNEI. V lost 3 bases and J lost 7, with 9 bases in between. The CDR3 region is CASSEGQGTQYF. For the CDR3, the DNA is TGTGCCAGCAGTGAGGGGCAGGGGACCCAGTACTTC.

The genes are TRBV27 and TRBJ1-1, with a possible D match to TRBD1 (6 bases). CDR1 is MNHEY and CDR2 is SMNVEV in the germline V gene (reference sequence). The CDR3 runs to 13 residues. V lost 8 bases, J lost 1 base, and 11 bases lay in between. The CDR3: CASGRQENTEAFF. Here the CDR3 DNA reads TGTGCCAGCGGAAGACAGGAGAACACTGAAGCTTTCTTT.

V and J are TRBV7-3 and TRBJ2-2; perhaps TRBD1 as D (5 bases). Germline CDR1 and CDR2: SGHTA and FQGTGA. V was cut by 5 bases and J by 4 bases, with 14 bases left in between. This CDR3 has 15 amino acids. DNA for the CDR3: TGTGCCAGCAGCCCTCATCAGGGCAGCACCGGGGAGCTGTTTTTT. The encoded protein is CASSPHQGSTGELFF.

The V gene is TRBV5-1, the J gene TRBJ2-5; D gene unclear. Per the germline V gene, CDR1 is SGHRS and CDR2 is YFSETQ. The CDR3 has 12 amino acids. V lost 1 base and J 5 bases, leaving 6 bases between the germline ends. The CDR3 bases are TGCGCCAGCAGCTTGCCCCTGGAGACCCAGTACTTC. This encodes CASSLPLETQYF.

The rearrangement links TRBV5-4 to TRBJ2-2; D is uncertain. Per germline, CDR1 SGHNT and CDR2 YYREEE (reference sequence). The V gene lost 3 bases and the J gene lost 6 bases, with 12 bases spanning the gap. The CDR3 length is 14 residues. CDR3 bases: TGTGCCAGCAGCTACGGGTCCTCCCCCGGGGAGCTGTTTTTT. Its translation: CASSYGSSPGELFF.

V usage is TRBV18 and J usage is TRBJ2-5, with D unclear. Germline CDR1 reads KGHSH; CDR2 reads LQKENI. V gave up 2 bases and J gave up 2 bases, with 9 bases separating them. The CDR3 runs to 14 residues. The CDR3 nucleotides are TGTGCCAGCTCACCAAGCAGGAATCAAGAGACCCAGTACTTC. It translates to CASSPSRNQETQYF.

The chain is built from TRBV18 and TRBJ1-3; TRBD1 matches 7 bases. CDR1 is KGHSH, CDR2 LQKENI, per germline. The CDR3 contains 15 residues. V lost 4 bases and J lost 2; bases outside the gene matches: 5. The CDR3 DNA is TGTGCCAGCTCACAGGAGGGGGCTCCTGGAAACACCATATATTTT. It translates to CASSQEGAPGNTIYF.

This clone came up once. The chain combines TRBV2 with TRBJ2-5, with 8 bases lining up with TRBD1. V shed 6 bases, J shed 3 bases, and the junction held 9 bases outside the gene matches. The CDR3 is 15 residues long. Germline V CDR1 and CDR2: SNHLY, FYNNEI. CDR3 sequence: CASRLDRVPKETQYF. The CDR3 coding sequence is TGTGCCAGCAGGCTGGACAGGGTCCCCAAAGAGACCCAGTACTTC.

The genes are TRBV4-3 and TRBJ1-4; 7 positions agree with TRBD1. Trimming at V came to 3 bases and at J to 3 bases, leaving 4 bases not matched to a gene. Germline CDR1 is LGHNA and CDR2 is YSLEER. This CDR3 region has 15 residues. CDR3 in DNA: TGCGCCAGCAGCCAGTACAGGGGATCTAATGAAAAACTGTTTTTT. Translated, it gives CASSQYRGSNEKLFF.

The chain couples TRBV11-2 to TRBJ1-3; 7 bases match TRBD1. The junction had 8 bases not matched to a gene; V was cut back by 1 base and J by 8 bases. Germline V gene data show CDR1 as SGHAT and CDR2 as FQNNGV. The CDR3 contains 15 residues. The CDR3 DNA sequence: TGTGCCAGCAGCTTAGCGGGACAGATTATCGACACCATATATTTT. Translated, it gives CASSLAGQIIDTIYF.

V is TRBV19 and J is TRBJ1-5, with 9 nucleotides matching TRBD1. CDR3 length: 13 amino acids. V trimming: 8 bases; J trimming: 6 bases; junction bases outside the gene matches: 5. CDR1 and CDR2 (germline): LNHDA, SQIVND (reference sequence). This chain's CDR3 is CASGTGFVQPQHF. CDR3 coding DNA: TGTGCCAGTGGGACAGGGTTTGTTCAGCCCCAGCATTTT. Based on the CDR3 plus reference TRBV19 and TRBJ1-5, the full variable domain is DGGITQSPKYLFRKEGQNVTLSCEQNLNHDAMYWYRQDPGQGLRLIYYSQIVNDFQKGDIAEGYSVSREKKESFPLTVTSAQKNPTAFYLCASGTGFVQPQHFGDGTRLSIL.

This sequence joins TRBV7-9 and TRBJ1-1; 8 bases map to TRBD1. Germline CDR1 SEHNR, CDR2 FQNEAQ (reference sequence). Trimming cost V 3 bases and J 1 base; bases outside gene matches: 1. This CDR3 spans 14 amino acids. CDR3 sequence: CASSFGQGNTEAFF. The CDR3 DNA sequence: TGTGCCAGCAGCTTTGGACAGGGGAACACTGAAGCTTTCTTT.

The chain employs TRBV28 and TRBJ1-2; the D is unclear. The V gene's germline CDR1 is MDHEN and CDR2 SYDVKM. V lost 2 bases and J 3 bases, leaving 4 bases between the germline ends. The length of the CDR3 is 12 residues. The DNA of the CDR3 is TGTGCCAGCAGTTTAACATACTATGGCTACACCTTC. It encodes CASSLTYYGYTF.

The chain couples TRBV5-1 to TRBJ2-2; TRBD1 matches 7 bases. Germline V gene data show CDR1 as SGHRS and CDR2 as YFSETQ. J lost 2 bases, V lost 0 bases, and 4 bases had no gene match. This CDR3 is 16 amino acids long. CDR3 in amino acids: CASSLGDSTNTGELFF. The CDR3, as DNA: TGCGCCAGCAGCTTGGGGGACAGCACCAACACCGGGGAGCTGTTTTTT.

This clone appeared a single time. The rearrangement joins TRBV28 to TRBJ2-3; 7 bases are a match to TRBD2. With 7 bases clipped from V and 2 bases from J, the junction kept 21 bases outside the gene matches. This CDR3 has 19 residues. Germline V lookup: CDR1 MDHEN, CDR2 SYDVKM. The CDR3 sequence is CASKFLLGTKSPPTDTQYF. As DNA, the CDR3 is TGTGCCAGCAAATTCCTACTTGGGACTAAGAGCCCCCCCACAGATACGCAGTATTTT.

The chain carries TRBV2 and TRBJ1-1; 8 nucleotides line up with TRBD1. Germline V gene sequence: CDR1 SNHLY, CDR2 FYNNEI. The CDR3 length is 14 residues. V trimming: 8 bases; J trimming: 1 base; junction bases outside the gene matches: 6. As DNA, the CDR3 is TGTGCCAGCGCTCGGACAGGGCCGAACACTGAAGCTTTCTTT. This gives the protein CASARTGPNTEAFF.

The gene calls are TRBV18 and TRBJ2-7, with D perhaps TRBD1 (5 bases). This CDR3 is 14 amino acids long. Germline CDR1 and CDR2: KGHSH and LQKENI. Trimming removed 1 base at V and 5 bases at J, with 12 bases between. The chain's CDR3 is CASSPLGRVDEQYF. The CDR3 nucleotides are TGTGCCAGCTCACCACTAGGCAGGGTGGACGAGCAGTACTTC. The variable domain in full, with the rest retrieved from reference TRBV18 and TRBJ2-7, is NAGVMQNPRHLVRRRGQEARLRCSPMKGHSHVYWYRQLPEEGLKFMVYLQKENIIDESGMPKERFSAEFPKEGPSILRIQQVVRGDSAAYFCASSPLGRVDEQYFGPGTRLTVT.

This chain connects TRBV10-1 to TRBJ2-7; weak D call: TRBD2 (5 bases). CDR3 length: 13 residues. Germline CDR1 reads WNHNN; CDR2 reads SYGVQD (reference sequence). V was clipped by 3 bases and J by 2 bases, with 8 bases between them. The CDR3 loop is CASSDTSTYEQYF. CDR3 nucleotides: TGCGCCAGCAGTGACACTAGTACCTACGAGCAGTACTTC.

The CDR3 DNA reads TGTGCCAGCAGTTTACAGGGAACTGAAGCTTTCTTT. This translates into CASSLQGTEAFF. The chain joins TRBV12-3 or TRBV12-4 to TRBJ1-1, with a possible D match to TRBD1 (5 bases). This CDR3 has 12 residues. Trimming stripped 2 bases from V and 5 bases from J, with 6 bases between.

V is TRBV2 and J is TRBJ2-7; no clear D gene. CDR3 length: 12 residues. V was shortened by 6 bases and J by 2 bases, with 8 bases between the two germline ends. CDR1 is SNHLY, CDR2 FYNNEI, per germline. Here the CDR3 reads CASRGQAYEQYF. The CDR3, as DNA: TGTGCCAGCAGGGGCCAGGCCTACGAGCAGTACTTC.

The chain carries TRBV30 and TRBJ2-1, with a weak D call TRBD2 (7 bases). Per the germline V gene, CDR1 is GTSNPN and CDR2 is SVGIG (reference sequence). Between the trimmed V and J ends, which lost 8 bases and 6 bases, there was a span of 17 bases. The CDR3 loop spans 13 amino acids. The CDR3 loop reads CAPDRGGVNEQFF. The DNA for the CDR3 is TGTGCCCCGGATAGGGGGGGCGTCAATGAGCAGTTCTTC.

The V and J genes are TRBV5-1 and TRBJ2-1; 7 bases line up with TRBD2. The V gene end was trimmed by 4 bases and the J gene end by 7 bases; junction bases not matched to a gene: 5. Germline V CDR1 and CDR2: SGHRS, YFSETQ. There are 13 residues in the CDR3. The DNA for the CDR3 is TGCGCCAGCAGCCTAACTAGCGTAAATGAGCAGTTCTTC. Encoded protein: CASSLTSVNEQFF.

The chain has TRBV10-3 and TRBJ2-7; 9 nucleotides line up with TRBD2. The V gene end was trimmed by 4 bases and the J gene end by 7 bases; junction bases not matched to a gene: 5. The CDR3 runs to 13 residues. The germline V gene has CDR1 ENHRY and CDR2 SYGVKD. The DNA of the CDR3 is TGTGCCATCAGTGGAGCGGGGGGCCGGGAGCAGTACTTC. Protein sequence: CAISGAGGREQYF.

This sequence joins TRBV3-1 (or the pseudogene TRBV3-2) and TRBJ1-1; 7 bases align to TRBD1. Looked up from germline, CDR1 is LGHDT and CDR2 is YNNKEL (reference sequence). V shed 6 bases and J 2 bases; nucleotides not matched to a gene: 6. The CDR3 runs to 14 residues. CDR3 DNA sequence: TGTGCCAGCAGTCCCGGGGACAGAAACACTGAAGCTTTCTTT. Encoded protein: CASSPGDRNTEAFF.

The gene calls are TRBV10-2 and TRBJ1-1, with D perhaps TRBD1 (5 bases). Trimming cost V 6 bases and J 5 bases, with 16 bases left between them. The CDR3 sequence is 14 residues long. CDR1 and CDR2 from the germline V gene are WSHSY and SAAADI. The CDR3 spells CASSLVGEGTEAFF. CDR3 bases: TGCGCCAGCAGCCTCGTAGGGGAGGGTACTGAAGCTTTCTTT.

The chain has TRBV3-1 (or the pseudogene TRBV3-2) and TRBJ2-3; D not resolved. V was trimmed by 4 bases and J by 7 bases, leaving 9 bases between them. CDR1 LGHDT and CDR2 YNNKEL come from the germline V gene (reference sequence). The CDR3 extends over 12 amino acids. CDR3 in amino acids: CASSLGTNTQYF. CDR3 bases: TGTGCCAGCAGCCTCGGAACTAATACGCAGTATTTT.